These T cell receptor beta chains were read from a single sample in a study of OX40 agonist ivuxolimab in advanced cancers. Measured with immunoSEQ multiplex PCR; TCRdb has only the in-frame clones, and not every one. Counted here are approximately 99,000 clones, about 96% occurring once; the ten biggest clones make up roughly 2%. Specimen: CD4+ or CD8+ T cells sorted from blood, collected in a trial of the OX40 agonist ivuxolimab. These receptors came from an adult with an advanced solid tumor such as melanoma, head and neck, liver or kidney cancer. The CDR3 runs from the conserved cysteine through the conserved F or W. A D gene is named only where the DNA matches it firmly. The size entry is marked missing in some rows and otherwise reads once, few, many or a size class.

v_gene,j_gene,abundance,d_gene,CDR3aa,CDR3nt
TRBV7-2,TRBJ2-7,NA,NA,CASSLDTGYVYEQYF,TGTGCCAGCAGCTTAGATACAGGGTACGTGTACGAGCAGTACTTC
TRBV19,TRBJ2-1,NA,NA,CASSLGGSGLNEQFF,TGTGCCAGTAGTCTCGGAGGGAGCGGGTTAAATGAGCAGTTCTTC
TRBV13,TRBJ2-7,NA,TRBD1,CASTDGTASYEQYF,TGTGCCAGCACCGACGGGACAGCCTCCTACGAGCAGTACTTC
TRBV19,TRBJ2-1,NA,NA,CASSGGGANEQFF,TGTGCCAGTAGCGGGGGCGGGGCCAATGAGCAGTTCTTC
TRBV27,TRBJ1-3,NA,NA,CASSTTGGNTIYF,TGTGCCAGCAGTACGACGGGGGGAAACACCATATATTTT
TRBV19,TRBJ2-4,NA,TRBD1,CASSIPADRAKNIQYF,TGTGCCAGTAGTATCCCTGCGGACAGGGCCAAAAACATTCAGTACTTC
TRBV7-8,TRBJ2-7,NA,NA,CASSQPEGAGYEQYF,TGTGCCAGCAGCCAACCCGAGGGCGCTGGCTACGAGCAGTACTTC
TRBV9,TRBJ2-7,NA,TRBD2,CASSPKGQLAGSYEQYF,TGTGCCAGCAGCCCCAAGGGACAACTAGCGGGATCCTACGAGCAGTACTTC
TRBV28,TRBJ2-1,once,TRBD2,CATAKRVSGSLNEQFF,TGTGCCACCGCAAAGCGGGTAAGCGGGAGCTTAAATGAGCAGTTCTTC
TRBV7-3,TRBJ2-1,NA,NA,CASSLSAGDSHNEQFF,TGTGCCAGTAGCTTAAGCGCGGGTGATTCCCACAATGAGCAGTTCTTC
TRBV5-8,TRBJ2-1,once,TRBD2,CASSLAGGPGNEQFF,TGTGCCAGCAGCCTAGCGGGAGGGCCGGGGAATGAGCAGTTCTTC
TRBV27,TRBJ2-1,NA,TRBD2,CASSLPTSGNDEQFF,TGTGCCAGCAGTTTACCGACTAGCGGGAACGATGAGCAGTTCTTC
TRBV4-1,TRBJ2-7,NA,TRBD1,CASSLGQGGPYEQYF,TGCGCCAGCAGCTTGGGACAGGGGGGACCCTACGAGCAGTACTTC
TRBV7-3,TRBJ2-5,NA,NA,CASSLNSQETQYF,TGTGCCAGCAGCTTAAACAGCCAAGAGACCCAGTACTTC
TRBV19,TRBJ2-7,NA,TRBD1,CASSAGQGISYEQYF,TGTGCCAGTAGTGCGGGACAGGGGATATCCTACGAGCAGTACTTC
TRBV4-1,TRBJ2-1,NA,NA,CASSQDPGGTVSEQFF,TGCGCCAGCAGCCAAGACCCGGGCGGGACGGTCAGTGAGCAGTTCTTC
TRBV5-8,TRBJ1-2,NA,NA,CASSSGYANYGYTF,TGTGCCAGCAGCTCGGGCTATGCGAACTATGGCTACACCTTC
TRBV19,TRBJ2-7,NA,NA,CASSKGQGESYEQYF,TGTGCCAGTAGTAAGGGACAAGGGGAATCCTACGAGCAGTACTTC
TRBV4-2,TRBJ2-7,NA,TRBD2,CASSQDLPTSGVGDYEQYF,TGTGCCAGCAGCCAAGATCTCCCGACTAGCGGGGTCGGGGACTACGAGCAGTACTTC
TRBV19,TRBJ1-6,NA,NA,CASTESSRNSPLHF,TGTGCCAGTACAGAGTCGAGCCGCAATTCACCCCTCCACTTT
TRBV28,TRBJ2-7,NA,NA,CASSQIYEQYF,TGTGCCAGCAGCCAGATCTACGAGCAGTACTTC
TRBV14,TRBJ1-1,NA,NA,CASSPYGGNTEAFF,TGTGCCAGCAGCCCGTACGGCGGCAACACTGAAGCTTTCTTT
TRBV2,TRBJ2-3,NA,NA,CASSEVDGDTQYF,TGTGCCAGCAGTGAGGTGGACGGAGATACGCAGTATTTT
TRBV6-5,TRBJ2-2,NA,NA,CASSYFYGGELFF,TGTGCCAGCAGTTACTTTTACGGCGGGGAGCTGTTTTTT
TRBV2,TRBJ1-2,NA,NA,CASSVGGYEGYTF,TGTGCCAGCAGTGTCGGAGGGTATGAGGGCTACACCTTC
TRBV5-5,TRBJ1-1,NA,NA,CASSLEGAEAFF,TGTGCCAGCAGCTTGGAAGGGGCTGAAGCTTTCTTT
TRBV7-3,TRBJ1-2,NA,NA,CASSLTGGGSYGYTF,TGTGCCAGCAGCTTAACGGGCGGGGGAAGCTATGGCTACACCTTC
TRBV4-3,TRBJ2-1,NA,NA,CASSQVMHDEQFF,TGCGCCAGCAGCCAAGTTATGCACGATGAGCAGTTCTTC
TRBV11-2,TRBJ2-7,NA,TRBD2,CASSLDTGREPNF,TGTGCCAGCAGCTTAGACACTGGGAGGGAGCCGAACTTC
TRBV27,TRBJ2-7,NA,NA,CASSYSSRDRTYEQYF,TGTGCCAGCAGTTATTCATCCCGGGACCGAACCTACGAGCAGTACTTC
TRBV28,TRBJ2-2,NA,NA,CASKLWGDTGELFF,TGTGCCAGCAAGCTGTGGGGAGACACCGGGGAGCTGTTTTTT
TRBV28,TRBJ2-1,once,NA,CASRGLGGRDNEQFF,TGTGCCAGCAGAGGGTTAGGGGGGCGGGACAATGAGCAGTTCTTC
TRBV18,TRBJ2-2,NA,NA,CASSHRDNFRELFF,TGTGCCAGCTCACACCGGGACAACTTCCGGGAGCTGTTTTTT
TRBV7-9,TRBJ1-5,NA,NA,CASSLGGAFQPQHF,TGTGCCAGCAGCTTAGGGGGGGCCTTCCAGCCCCAGCATTTT
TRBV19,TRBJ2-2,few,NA,CASRTENTGELFF,TGTGCCAGTAGAACAGAAAACACCGGGGAGCTGTTTTTT
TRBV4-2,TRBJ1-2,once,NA,CASSQDLRNNYGYTF,TGTGCCAGCAGCCAAGATTTGAGAAATAACTATGGCTACACCTTC
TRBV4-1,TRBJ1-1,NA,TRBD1,CASTRGQEAFF,TGCGCCAGCACCCGGGGACAGGAAGCTTTCTTT
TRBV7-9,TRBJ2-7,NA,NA,CASSLYGVNEQYF,TGTGCCAGCAGCTTATATGGGGTTAACGAGCAGTACTTC
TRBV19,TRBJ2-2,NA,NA,CASSIGSDTGELFF,TGTGCCAGTAGTATAGGTTCTGACACCGGGGAGCTGTTTTTT
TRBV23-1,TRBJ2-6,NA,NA,CASSGEVGNSGANVLTF,TGCGCCAGCAGTGGGGAGGTGGGCAACTCTGGGGCCAACGTCCTGACTTTC
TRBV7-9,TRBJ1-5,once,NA,CASSLGSGIYQPQHF,TGTGCCAGCAGCTTAGGGTCGGGGATTTATCAGCCCCAGCATTTT
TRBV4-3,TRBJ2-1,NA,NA,CASSPQAASYNEQFF,TGCGCCAGCAGCCCGCAAGCGGCCTCCTACAATGAGCAGTTCTTC